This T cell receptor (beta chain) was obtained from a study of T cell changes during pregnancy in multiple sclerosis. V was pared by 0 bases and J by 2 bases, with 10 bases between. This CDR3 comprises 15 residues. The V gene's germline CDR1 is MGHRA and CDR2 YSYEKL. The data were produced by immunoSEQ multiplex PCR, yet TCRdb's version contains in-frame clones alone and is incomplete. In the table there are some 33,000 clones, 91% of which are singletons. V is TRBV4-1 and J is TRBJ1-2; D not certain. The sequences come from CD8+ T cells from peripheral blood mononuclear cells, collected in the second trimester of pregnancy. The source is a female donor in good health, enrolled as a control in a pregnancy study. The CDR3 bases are TGCGCCAGCAGCCAAGATCTGGGCGGGAACTATGGCTACACCTTC. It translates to CASSQDLGGNYGYTF.